Listed below are T cell receptor beta chains from one sample, sequenced in a study of blood T cell repertoires in COVID-19. Here immunoSEQ multiplex PCR was the method, and the copy in TCRdb shows in-frame clones only, minus some. The repertoire holds 25,000 to 35,000 clones, with around 84% as singletons. What was sequenced was peripheral blood. Source of these receptors: a human donor in a cohort sampled during active COVID-19. Each CDR3 is given with its conserved first and last residue. D genes are given only for firm matches. Part of the rows lack a size; the others show once, few, many or a class for expanded clones.

cdr3_nt cdr3_aa j_call clone_size d_call v_call
TGTGCCAGCAGTTACCCCCGGACAGGGGGTATCTCTGAAGCTTTCTTT CASSYPRTGGISEAFF TRBJ1-1 NA TRBD1 TRBV6-5
TGTGCCAGCAGCGTAGATGGCAATTCACCCCTCCACTTT CASSVDGNSPLHF TRBJ1-6 NA NA TRBV9
TGCGCCAGCAGCTTGGGTAGCAGCTATGGCTACACCTTC CASSLGSSYGYTF TRBJ1-2 few NA TRBV5-1
TGTGCCTGGAGCCGAACCTGGACAGGGGATGAAAAACTGTTTTTT CAWSRTWTGDEKLFF TRBJ1-4 NA TRBD1 TRBV30
TGTGCCAGCAGTGAAGCAGGACTTCTCTCCAATCAGCCCCAGCATTTT CASSEAGLLSNQPQHF TRBJ1-5 NA NA TRBV6-1
TGCGCCAGCAGCCGAGGGAAGGGTGAAAAACTGTTTTTT CASSRGKGEKLFF TRBJ1-4 NA NA TRBV4-3
TGTGCCAGTAGTACCCGTTCCTACGAGCAGTACTTC CASSTRSYEQYF TRBJ2-7 NA NA TRBV19
TGTGCCAGCAGCGTAGGGTCCCCGACAGGGGTGGAAAATTCACCCCTCCACTTT CASSVGSPTGVENSPLHF TRBJ1-6 NA TRBD1 TRBV9
TGTGCCAGCAGTTTTCCAACAGAGAACACTGAAGCTTTCTTT CASSFPTENTEAFF TRBJ1-1 few NA TRBV28
TGCGCCAGCAGCCGGATCGGGGGAAACACCGGGGAGCTGTTTTTT CASSRIGGNTGELFF TRBJ2-2 NA NA TRBV5-1
TGTGCCAGCAGCTCCCCCGTGGAGGAGTTCTTC CASSSPVEEFF TRBJ2-1 NA NA TRBV11-1
TGTGCCAGCATCCCCCTCGGGGATAACTATGGCTACACCTTC CASIPLGDNYGYTF TRBJ1-2 NA NA TRBV5-6
TGCGCCAGCAGCTCGGGGGGTAGCAATCAGCCCCAGCATTTT CASSSGGSNQPQHF TRBJ1-5 NA NA TRBV5-1
TGCGCCAGCAGCCAAGAGGAGGGAACACTCTATGGCTACACCTTC CASSQEEGTLYGYTF TRBJ1-2 NA NA TRBV4-3
TGTGCCAGCAGTGACAGGGGACGGGGCTACACCTTC CASSDRGRGYTF TRBJ1-2 NA NA TRBV6-1
TGTGCCAGCAGCTTGGGGACAGGGGGGGAGTTAGAAGCTTTCTTT CASSLGTGGELEAFF TRBJ1-1 NA TRBD1 TRBV5-5
TGCAGCGTTGGGGTAGGGGCATCGACCGGGGAGCTGTTTTTT CSVGVGASTGELFF TRBJ2-2 once NA TRBV29-1